This TCR beta chain appears in the sequencing data of a study of cytomegalovirus exposure and HLA in healthy donors (TCRdb year 2017). About the full investigation: A later analysis indicated that the 100 to 150 validation repertoires were generated on the platform also employed for the roughly 720 repertoires of the first cohort. The study was designed to test whether signatures of past pathogen exposure could be identified by cataloging public T cell receptors. In addition to the first cohort of approximately 670 subjects, a separate validation cohort of 120 different subjects was used. High-throughput TCR immunosequencing, statistical association of individual TCRs with disease status, and machine learning were combined to predict cytomegalovirus infection status.

Here is what the overall study found, with its caveats: According to the authors, the approach could potentially be generalized to other disease states and immunological phenotypes. In both the original and validation cohorts, the classifier was reported to diagnose cytomegalovirus status with high specificity and sensitivity. The study listed 150 to 200 TCR beta chains as associated with cytomegalovirus. A later analysis lacked HLA typing for the validation cohort, so it scored co-occurrence in that cohort across all 130 or so repertoires. In a later analysis, TCRs clustered in the first cohort were found to also tend to co-occur in the 100 to 150 validation repertoires, with over 90% of cluster scores above 0. Across donors, most TCR sequences were observed very rarely, whereas some public TCRs were present in many individuals. Three of the identified cytomegalovirus-associated TCR beta chains were confirmed in vitro to be specific for cytomegalovirus antigens.

Library creation used the immunoSEQ multiplex PCR assay. Concerning the study's data processing: A statistical classification framework was developed to diagnose cytomegalovirus status using the catalog of TCR beta chain sequences. TCRdb stores this immuneACCESS table with in-frame sequences only. Part of the clones is absent; in the studies checked, under half of the shortfall reflects unresolved V genes, and no reason is known for the rest. The D gene and trimming were derived from the DNA, and the V and J assignments and clone size from that table. This sample holds 150,000 to 160,000 clones; 86% were observed only once. Around 2.1% of the sample comes from the top ten. Trimmed from V: 0 bases; trimmed from J: 3 bases; junction bases lacking a gene match: 8. The CDR1 and CDR2 encoded by the germline V gene are SGDLS and YYNGEE. The CDR3 sequence holds 16 residues, the cysteine and phenylalanine included. The read is trimmed to its CDR3 DNA, 48 bases read in frame from base 1.

Concerning this clone itself: The antigen it binds to is not known. No quality values exist for individual bases; no much larger clone is one base distant.

Separate from the roughly 660-subject first cohort, the validation cohort of roughly 120 subjects was the group to which the donors belonged. The chain joins TRBV9 to TRBJ1-1, with 7 bases in between that match TRBD1. The sequenced sample consisted of PBMCs. The clonotype was recovered from a human donor in good health. The CDR3 region reads CASSVGNRGRDTEAFF. Here is the DNA: TGTGCCAGCAGCGTAGGAAACAGGGGCAGGGACACTGAAGCTTTCTTT.